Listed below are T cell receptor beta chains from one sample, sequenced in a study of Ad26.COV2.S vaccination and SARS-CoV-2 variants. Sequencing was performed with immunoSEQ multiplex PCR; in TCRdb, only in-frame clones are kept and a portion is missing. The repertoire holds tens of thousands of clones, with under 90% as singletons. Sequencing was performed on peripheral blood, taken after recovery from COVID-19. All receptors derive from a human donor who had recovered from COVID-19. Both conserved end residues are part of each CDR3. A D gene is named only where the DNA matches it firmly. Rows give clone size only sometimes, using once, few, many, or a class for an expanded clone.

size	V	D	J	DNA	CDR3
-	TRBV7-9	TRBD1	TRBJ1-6	TGTGCCAGCAGCGAGACCGACAGGGACAGGGCCACCTATAATTCACCCCTCCACTTT	CASSETDRDRATYNSPLHF
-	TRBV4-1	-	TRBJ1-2	TGCGCCAGCAGCCAAGGTGCGGGCTATGGCTACACCTTC	CASSQGAGYGYTF
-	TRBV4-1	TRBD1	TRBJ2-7	TGCGCCAGCAGCCCAACCGGGACAGGGTCCCGGCAGTACTTC	CASSPTGTGSRQYF
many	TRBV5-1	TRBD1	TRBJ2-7	TGCGCCAGCACCGGGGACAGGGGGTCTTGGGACTACGAGCAGTACTTC	CASTGDRGSWDYEQYF
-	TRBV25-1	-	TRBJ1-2	TGTGCCAGTGCAACTTCGGGGCCGTCAGTATATGGCTACACCTTC	CASATSGPSVYGYTF
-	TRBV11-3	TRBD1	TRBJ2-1	TGTGCCAGCAGCGCTTTTACCGGGACAGGGAAAGAGAATGAGCAGTTCTTC	CASSAFTGTGKENEQFF
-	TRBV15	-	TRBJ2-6	TGTGCCACCAGCAGAGATCGCTTCTCTGGGGCCAACGTCCTGACTTTC	CATSRDRFSGANVLTF
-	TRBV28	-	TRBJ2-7	TGTGCCAGCAGTTTAAACAGACTAGGTTTCTCCTACGAGCAGTACTTC	CASSLNRLGFSYEQYF
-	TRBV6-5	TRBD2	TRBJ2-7	TGTGCCAGCAGTTATCTAGCGGGAGGGTGGGCCCACGAGCAGTACTTC	CASSYLAGGWAHEQYF
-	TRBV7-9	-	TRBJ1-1	TGTGCCAGCAGCTTAGGAGGGAGAAACACTGAAGCTTTCTTT	CASSLGGRNTEAFF
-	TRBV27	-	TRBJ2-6	TGTGCCAGCAGGTACAGCTCTGGGGCCAACGTCCTGACTTTC	CASRYSSGANVLTF
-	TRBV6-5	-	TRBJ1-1	TGTGCCAGCAGTCCACGACAGGCAACGACCACTGAAGCTTTCTTT	CASSPRQATTTEAFF
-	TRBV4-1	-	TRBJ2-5	TGCGCCAGCAGCCAAAGGGAAGAGACCCAGTACTTC	CASSQREETQYF
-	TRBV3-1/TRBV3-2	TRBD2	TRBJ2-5	TGTGCCAGCAGCTTCCGACTAGCGGGCGAGACCCAGTACTTC	CASSFRLAGETQYF
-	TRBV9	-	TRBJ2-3	TGTGCCAGCAGCGTAGACGGGGGCACCTCTAGCACAGATACGCAGTATTTT	CASSVDGGTSSTDTQYF
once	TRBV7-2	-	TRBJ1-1	TGTGCCAGCAGCTTAGTAATAAACACTGAAGCTTTCTTT	CASSLVINTEAFF
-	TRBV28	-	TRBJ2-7	TGTGCCAGCAGTTTAGCGGGATTTACCGGCGAGCAGTACTTC	CASSLAGFTGEQYF
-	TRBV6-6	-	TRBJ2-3	TGTGCCAGCAGCAAGGTAGATTCTAGCACAGATACGCAGTATTTT	CASSKVDSSTDTQYF
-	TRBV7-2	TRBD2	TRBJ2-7	TGTGCCAGCAGCATGACTAGCGGGAGTGAGTACGAGCAGTACTTC	CASSMTSGSEYEQYF
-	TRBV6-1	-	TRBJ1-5	TGTGCCAGCAGTGAAAGGAGGTCCAATCAGCCCCAGCATTTT	CASSERRSNQPQHF
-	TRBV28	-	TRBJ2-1	TGTGCCAGCAGTTACAGAGCGGAGACAGACAATGAGCAGTTCTTC	CASSYRAETDNEQFF
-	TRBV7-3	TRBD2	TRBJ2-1	TGTGCCAGCAGCTTAATAGGGAGAACTAGCGGGAGTTTCGGTAAGGTCTTC	CASSLIGRTSGSFGKVF